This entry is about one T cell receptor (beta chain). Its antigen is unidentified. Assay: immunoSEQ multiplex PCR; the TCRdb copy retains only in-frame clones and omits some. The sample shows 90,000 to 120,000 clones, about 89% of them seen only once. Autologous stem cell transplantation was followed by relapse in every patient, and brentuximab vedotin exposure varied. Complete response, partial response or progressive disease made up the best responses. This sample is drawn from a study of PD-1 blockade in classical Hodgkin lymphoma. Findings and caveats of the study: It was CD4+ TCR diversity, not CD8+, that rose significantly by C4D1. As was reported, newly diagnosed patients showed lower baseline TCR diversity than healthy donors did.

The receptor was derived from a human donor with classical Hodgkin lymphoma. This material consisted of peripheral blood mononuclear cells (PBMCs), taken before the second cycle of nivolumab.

Here the CDR3 reads CASSHPSGRSNQPQHF. CDR3 coding DNA: TGTGCCAGCAGCCACCCCTCAGGGCGCAGCAATCAGCCCCAGCATTTT. The chain combines TRBV4-2 with TRBJ1-5, with D possibly being TRBD1 (5 bases). The germline V gene has CDR1 LGHNA and CDR2 YNFKEQ. Trimming stripped 3 bases from V and 1 base from J, with 13 bases between. The CDR3 runs 16 residues.